Listed here are 25 T cell receptor beta chains from one sample, sequenced in a study of T cell responses to AZD1222 COVID-19 vaccine (dated by TCRdb to 2020 to 2023). Library preparation employed the immunoSEQ multiplex PCR assay. In TCRdb, the immuneACCESS table is reduced to in-frame sequences with V and J assigned. These tables do not hold every clone; where another copy was compared, an unresolved V gene accounts for under half, and the others remain unexplained. Recorded for this sample are about 130,000 clones; around 86% of them occurred a single time. The top ten constitute approximately 20% of the sample. The time point label of this sample denotes: baseline before first vaccination. The sample here was peripheral blood, taken on day 0 of AZD1222 vaccination. The receptors derive from an adult in good health.

The J gene is TRBJ1-5, the V gene TRBV30; 7 positions agree with TRBD1. The CDR3 covers 13 residues. V trimming: 2 bases; J trimming: 4 bases; junction bases outside the gene matches: 2. Per germline, CDR1 GTSNPN and CDR2 SVGIG (reference sequence). The CDR3 protein is CAWSKGQNQPQHF. The DNA for the CDR3 is TGTGCCTGGAGTAAGGGACAGAATCAGCCCCAGCATTTT.

The CDR3 sequence: CASSLARTVETQYF. CDR3 sequence (DNA): TGTGCCAGCAGCTTGGCCAGGACAGTTGAGACCCAGTACTTC. The chain recombines TRBV5-4 with TRBJ2-5; D might be TRBD1 (6 bases). Trimming cost V 0 bases and J 5 bases, with 11 bases left between them. The germline CDR1 and CDR2 sequences are SGHNT and YYREEE (reference sequence). This CDR3 comprises 14 residues. The variable domain in full, completed from reference TRBV5-4 and TRBJ2-5, reads ETGVTQSPTHLIKTRGQQVTLRCSSQSGHNTVSWYQQALGQGPQFIFQYYREEENGRGNFPPRFSGLQFPNYSSELNVNALELDDSALYLCASSLARTVETQYFGPGTRLLVL.

This chain uses TRBV4-2 with TRBJ1-3; no clear D. V lost 1 base, J lost 2 bases, and 12 bases lay in between. The germline V gene has CDR1 LGHNA and CDR2 YNFKEQ. This CDR3 is 16 amino acids long. The CDR3 here is CASSQVLSGTGNTIYF. The CDR3 DNA sequence: TGTGCCAGCAGCCAAGTTCTCTCGGGGACTGGAAACACCATATATTTT.

The chain joins TRBV19 to TRBJ1-5; D uncertain. This CDR3 region has 13 residues. Trimming pared 3 bases from V and 6 bases from J, leaving 9 bases between. Per germline, CDR1 LNHDA and CDR2 SQIVND (reference sequence). The CDR3 is CASSIDGVQPQHF. The CDR3 nucleotides read TGTGCCAGTAGTATCGACGGGGTTCAGCCCCAGCATTTT.

This chain links TRBV18 with TRBJ2-7; perhaps D is TRBD1 or TRBD2 (6 bases each). Trimming shortened V by 3 bases and J by 5 bases, and 11 bases separated the two germline ends. CDR1 and CDR2 from the germline V gene are KGHSH and LQKENI. The CDR3 consists of 13 residues. Here the CDR3 DNA reads TGTGCCAGCTCACCCCCGGGGGCTAACGAGCAGTACTTC. Translating gives CASSPPGANEQYF.

The genes are TRBV18 and TRBJ1-1, with D possibly TRBD1 on 5 matching bases. CDR3 length: 14 residues. Trimming took 3 bases from V and 6 from J, leaving 14 bases between them. Looked up from germline, CDR1 is KGHSH and CDR2 is LQKENI. The CDR3 region is CASSPMRGLAEAFF. CDR3 nucleotides: TGTGCCAGCTCACCGATGAGGGGACTGGCTGAAGCTTTCTTT.

The gene calls are TRBV20-1 and TRBJ1-2; D uncertain. V was cut by 5 bases and J by 8 bases, with 12 bases left in between. CDR1 is DFQATT and CDR2 is SNEGSKA in the germline V gene (reference sequence). The CDR3 sequence is 11 residues long. CDR3 DNA sequence: TGCAGTGCTCCTAGGGTGCACGGCTACACCTTC. It encodes CSAPRVHGYTF.

This rearrangement joins TRBV28 to TRBJ2-1; a possible D gene is TRBD1 (5 bases). V lost 8 bases and J 0 bases, leaving 8 bases between the germline ends. Germline-derived CDR1 and CDR2 are MDHEN and SYDVKM. This CDR3 comprises 13 residues. The CDR3: CASRRVSYNEQFF. The CDR3 nucleotides are TGTGCCAGCCGCAGGGTCTCCTACAATGAGCAGTTCTTC.

The V and J genes are TRBV5-6 and TRBJ2-4, with 8 bases that match TRBD1. Germline CDR1 is SGHDT and CDR2 is YYEEEE. The CDR3 contains 14 residues. J lost 6 bases, V lost 2 bases, and 4 bases had no gene match. In DNA, the CDR3 is TGTGCCAGCAGCTTTCAGGGGGCGGGAAACATTCAGTACTTC. Protein product: CASSFQGAGNIQYF.

The chain couples TRBV14 to TRBJ2-7; 8 bases line up with TRBD1. The V segment lost 4 bases and the J segment 4 bases; nucleotides outside the gene matches: 15. This CDR3 region has 17 residues. Per the germline V gene, CDR1 is SGHDN and CDR2 is FVKESK. The CDR3: CASSRYTGQAALYEQYF. In DNA, the CDR3 is TGTGCCAGCAGCCGATACACGGGACAGGCCGCCCTTTACGAGCAGTACTTC.

The chain recombines TRBV24-1 with TRBJ1-4; the D is unclear. The germline gives CDR1 KGHDR, CDR2 SFDVKD. The CDR3 runs to 13 residues. Deletions cut 3 bases from V and 7 bases from J, with 8 bases between. The CDR3 region has the DNA TGTGCCACCAGTGATCGTTTCGGTGAAAAACTGTTTTTT. It specifies CATSDRFGEKLFF.

The chain uses TRBV7-9 and TRBJ2-7; D gene ambiguous. Germline V gene data show CDR1 as SEHNR and CDR2 as FQNEAQ (reference sequence). The CDR3 is 14 amino acids. V was cut by 1 base and J by 2 bases, with 9 bases left in between. The CDR3 nucleotides read TGTGCCAGCAGCTTAGGGCCTATTGCCTACGAGCAGTACTTC. This codes for CASSLGPIAYEQYF.

A word on this clone: Other DNA sequences in this sample translate to the same CDR3. The rearrangement links TRBV28 to TRBJ1-2, with D maybe TRBD1 (5 bases). Looked up from germline, CDR1 is MDHEN and CDR2 is SYDVKM. The V and J ends lost 3 bases and 2 bases respectively, with 10 bases between them. The CDR3 spans 14 residues. The CDR3 reads CASSLAGPNYGYTF. The CDR3 bases are TGTGCCAGCAGTTTGGCAGGGCCAAACTATGGCTACACCTTC.

The chain has TRBV11-3 and TRBJ1-1, with no clear D. V was pared by 1 base and J by 1 base, with 10 bases between. Looked up from germline, CDR1 is SGHNT and CDR2 is YENEEA. This CDR3 comprises 15 residues. The chain's CDR3 is CASSLGGLTNTEAFF. The CDR3 DNA is TGTGCCAGCAGCTTAGGTGGACTTACGAACACTGAAGCTTTCTTT.

The rearrangement joins TRBV19 to TRBJ1-1, with no clear D. There are 16 residues in the CDR3. Trimming pared 1 base from V and 0 bases from J, leaving 12 bases between. The germline V gene has CDR1 LNHDA and CDR2 SQIVND (reference sequence). CDR3 sequence reads: CASSIGEGRLNTEAFF. The CDR3 region has the DNA TGTGCCAGTAGTATAGGGGAGGGCAGGCTGAACACTGAAGCTTTCTTT.

The genes are TRBV19 and TRBJ1-2; D gene unclear. The CDR3 extends over 13 amino acids. Trimming stripped 6 bases from V and 4 bases from J, with 12 bases between. CDR1 is LNHDA and CDR2 is SQIVND in the germline V gene (reference sequence). The CDR3 loop reads CASRWGSAYGYTF. CDR3 bases: TGTGCCAGTAGATGGGGTTCTGCCTATGGCTACACCTTC.

V usage is TRBV28 and J usage is TRBJ2-3, with TRBD2 matching over 8 bases. This CDR3 is 15 amino acids long. The germline gives CDR1 MDHEN, CDR2 SYDVKM. Trimming removed 5 bases from V and 1 base from J; junction bases left unmatched: 5. For the CDR3, the DNA is TGTGCCAGCAGTCCCGGGGGGGCGGGCACAGATACGCAGTATTTT. Protein product: CASSPGGAGTDTQYF.

Here the CDR3 reads CASSNRDRNSPLHF. CDR3 in DNA: TGTGCCAGCAGCAACCGGGACAGAAATTCACCCCTCCACTTT. The rearrangement uses TRBV11-2 and TRBJ1-6, with TRBD1 matching 7 bases. Germline CDR1 and CDR2: SGHAT and FQNNGV. The trim removed 5 bases at V and 7 bases at J, leaving 5 bases unmatched. This CDR3 is built from 14 residues.

The rearrangement links TRBV9 to TRBJ1-3; a weak D match, TRBD1 (5 bases). Deletions cut 4 bases from V and 0 bases from J, with 29 bases between. CDR1 is SGDLS and CDR2 is YYNGEE in the germline V gene. The CDR3 loop spans 21 amino acids. The CDR3: CASSPRPPSQGRALSGNTIYF. In DNA, the CDR3 is TGTGCCAGCAGCCCAAGGCCCCCCTCCCAGGGTAGGGCCCTCTCTGGAAACACCATATATTTT.

The CDR3 DNA reads TGTGCCAGCAGCTCCAGGGCGGTTTCTTTAAATGAAAAACTGTTTTTT. Its translation is CASSSRAVSLNEKLFF. The rearrangement links TRBV7-2 to TRBJ1-4; TRBD1 might be the D (5 bases). The CDR3 contains 16 residues. Germline values: CDR1 SGHTA, CDR2 FQGNSA. V lost 4 bases, J lost 5 bases, and 17 bases lay in between.

The chain links TRBV28 to TRBJ1-1; D remains ambiguous. The germline gives CDR1 MDHEN, CDR2 SYDVKM. Trimming took 5 bases from V and 0 from J, leaving 7 bases between them. There are 13 residues in the CDR3. CDR3 DNA: TGTGCCAGCAGTACACGGATGAACACTGAAGCTTTCTTT. It encodes CASSTRMNTEAFF.

The chain joins TRBV28 to TRBJ2-3; D unclear. The V end lost 8 bases, the J end lost 0 bases, and 15 bases lay between the germline ends. The CDR3 is 15 residues long. Germline V gene lookup returns CDR1 MDHEN and CDR2 SYDVKM. The CDR3 protein is CASSSTVLSTDTQYF. In DNA, the CDR3 is TGTGCCAGCTCCTCCACGGTTTTGAGCACAGATACGCAGTATTTT.

The chain has TRBV5-5 and TRBJ2-1, with D tentatively TRBD1 or TRBD2 (6 bases each). Germline CDR1 reads SGHKS; CDR2 reads YYEKEE (reference sequence). The CDR3 is 15 residues long. Deletions cut 3 bases from V and 3 bases from J, with 13 bases between. DNA of the CDR3: TGTGCCAGCAGCTCCGGGGGCGGAAGCTACAATGAGCAGTTCTTC. Protein: CASSSGGGSYNEQFF.

V is TRBV29-1 and J is TRBJ1-1; no clear D. The V end was cut by 3 bases, the J end by 6 bases, with 8 bases between. The CDR3 contains 11 residues. Germline loops: CDR1 SQVTM, CDR2 ANQGSEA. DNA of the CDR3: TGCAGCGTTGATCCGGGTCCTGAAGCTTTCTTT. Its translation: CSVDPGPEAFF.

The V and J genes are TRBV6-5 and TRBJ1-2, with 8 nucleotides matching TRBD1. The ends lost 8 bases at V and 6 bases at J; junction bases unmatched: 11. In germline, CDR1 is MNHEY, CDR2 SVGAGI. The CDR3 is 14 amino acids. CDR3 DNA: TGTGCCAGCGCCTCAGCCCCGGACAGGGATGGCTACACCTTC. Its translation: CASASAPDRDGYTF.